This record covers a single TCR beta chain. Antigen: not known. Healthy Caucasians from Russia aged roughly 6 to 95 served as donors. CDR3 size: 15 residues. Germline CDR1 reads DFQATT; CDR2 reads SNEGSKA (reference sequence). Trimming took 0 bases from V and 3 from J; bases not matched to a gene: 5. These data originate in a study of blood T cells in healthy people across ages. Study-wide results and caveats: Estimated diversity, derived from one million T cells, was regarded as an underestimate. Donor CMV infection status was unknown, possibly confounding age-related changes in expanded clonotypes. TCR beta diversity per million T cells fell roughly linearly with age.

Combining a sample-barcoded 5' primer with a J-beta primer mix, a second PCR ran for roughly 6 to 12 cycles. MiXCR, run by TCRdb on the 5' RACE reads, gives a single entry per CDR3 protein. The sample records about 1,800,000 distinct CDR3 sequences, roughly 27% being singletons. The sequencing input was blood. V gene TRBV20-1 combines with J gene TRBJ1-5; 7 bases are shared with TRBD1. The TCR originated in a woman in her 30s in good health. CDR3 coding DNA: TGCAGTGCTAGAGACCTACAGGGGCTCAATCAGCCCCAGCATTTT. Protein: CSARDLQGLNQPQHF.